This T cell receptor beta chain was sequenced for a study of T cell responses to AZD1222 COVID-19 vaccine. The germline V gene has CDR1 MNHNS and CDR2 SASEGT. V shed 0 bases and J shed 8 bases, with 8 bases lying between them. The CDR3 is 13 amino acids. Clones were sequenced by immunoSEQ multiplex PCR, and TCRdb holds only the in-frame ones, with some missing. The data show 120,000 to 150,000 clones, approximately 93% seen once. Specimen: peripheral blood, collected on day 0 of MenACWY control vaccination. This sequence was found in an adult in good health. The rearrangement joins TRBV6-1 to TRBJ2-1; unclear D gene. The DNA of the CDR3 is TGTGCCAGCAGTGAAGCGATCCAGTATGAGCAGTTCTTC. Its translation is CASSEAIQYEQFF.